This is a list of T cell receptor beta chains from one sample in a study of cytomegalovirus exposure and HLA in healthy donors. The protocol was immunoSEQ multiplex PCR, while the TCRdb copy is restricted to in-frame clones and leaves out a portion. The sample includes roughly 99,000 clones, roughly 76% of them seen just once. Sequencing was done on a sample of PBMCs. The receptors were gathered from a man aged 18-30 years in good health and CMV-seronegative. The CDR3 runs from the conserved cysteine through the conserved F or W. Each record gives: D gene, V gene, J gene, clone size, CDR3 DNA, CDR3 protein. A D gene is named only where the DNA matches it firmly. Clone size, where shown, is once, few, many, or a class for clones that have expanded.

d_call: TRBD1; v_call: TRBV13; j_call: TRBJ1-1; clone_size: -; cdr3_nt: TGTGCCAGCAGCAACTCCGGGACAGAGGTATTTGGGGCTTTCTTT; cdr3_aa: CASSNSGTEVFGAFF
d_call: -; v_call: TRBV19; j_call: TRBJ2-5; clone_size: -; cdr3_nt: TGTGCCAGTAGTATGCCCCCAGGGACCCAGTACTTC; cdr3_aa: CASSMPPGTQYF
d_call: -; v_call: TRBV5-6; j_call: TRBJ2-7; clone_size: -; cdr3_nt: TGTGCCAGCACCGCCGATGGGGCCAGATGGGGTTACGAGCAGTACTTC; cdr3_aa: CASTADGARWGYEQYF
d_call: TRBD1; v_call: TRBV6-5; j_call: TRBJ1-1; clone_size: few; cdr3_nt: TGTGCCAGCACCCTTCGACAGGGGGCTACTGAAGCTTTCTTT; cdr3_aa: CASTLRQGATEAFF
d_call: -; v_call: TRBV2; j_call: TRBJ2-2; clone_size: -; cdr3_nt: TGTGCCAGCAGTTTTCTATTAGGGACACCCCAGGCGGGGGAGCTGTTTTTT; cdr3_aa: CASSFLLGTPQAGELFF
d_call: -; v_call: TRBV5-6; j_call: TRBJ2-7; clone_size: few; cdr3_nt: TGTGCCAGCAATCCCGGGGGCCGGCGGGGGGAGCAGTACTTC; cdr3_aa: CASNPGGRRGEQYF
d_call: -; v_call: TRBV11-2; j_call: TRBJ1-4; clone_size: -; cdr3_nt: TGTGCCAGCAGCCTTAGACAATACGCTAAACTGTTTTTT; cdr3_aa: CASSLRQYAKLFF
d_call: -; v_call: TRBV4-3; j_call: TRBJ2-3; clone_size: -; cdr3_nt: TGCGCCAGCAGCCACCTACTAGCAGATACGCAGTATTTT; cdr3_aa: CASSHLLADTQYF
d_call: -; v_call: TRBV19; j_call: TRBJ2-5; clone_size: few; cdr3_nt: TGTGCCAGTACAGACAGGATTAAAGAGACCCAGTACTTC; cdr3_aa: CASTDRIKETQYF
d_call: -; v_call: TRBV6-1; j_call: TRBJ2-2; clone_size: few; cdr3_nt: TGTGCCAGCAGTGTACAGGACACCGGGGAGCTGTTTTTT; cdr3_aa: CASSVQDTGELFF
d_call: TRBD1; v_call: TRBV27; j_call: TRBJ2-7; clone_size: -; cdr3_nt: TGTGCCAGCAGTCACGGACAGGGGGCGAGCGAGCAGTACTTC; cdr3_aa: CASSHGQGASEQYF
d_call: TRBD1; v_call: TRBV5-1; j_call: TRBJ2-7; clone_size: once; cdr3_nt: TGCGCCAGCAGCTGGGGTGACAGGGTACGAAACGAGCAGTACTTC; cdr3_aa: CASSWGDRVRNEQYF
d_call: TRBD2; v_call: TRBV19; j_call: TRBJ2-3; clone_size: -; cdr3_nt: TGTGCCAGTAGTCCCCGGACTAGCTCCACAGATACGCAGTATTTT; cdr3_aa: CASSPRTSSTDTQYF
d_call: TRBD1; v_call: TRBV28; j_call: TRBJ1-5; clone_size: -; cdr3_nt: TGTGCCAGCAGTTTACGGCGAAGGGGGCGACGAGGGGATAGCAATCAGCCCCAGCATTTT; cdr3_aa: CASSLRRRGRRGDSNQPQHF
d_call: -; v_call: TRBV7-9; j_call: TRBJ1-1; clone_size: few; cdr3_nt: TGTGCCAGCAGCTCCAGTGAGAACACTGAAGCTTTCTTT; cdr3_aa: CASSSSENTEAFF
d_call: -; v_call: TRBV9; j_call: TRBJ2-2; clone_size: -; cdr3_nt: TGTGCCAGCAGCGTAGCGGGCGGGGCTCTCACCGGGGAGCTGTTTTTT; cdr3_aa: CASSVAGGALTGELFF
d_call: TRBD1; v_call: TRBV7-2; j_call: TRBJ2-7; clone_size: -; cdr3_nt: TGTGCCAGCAGCTTAGTACAGGGGTCGTACGAGCAGTACTTC; cdr3_aa: CASSLVQGSYEQYF
d_call: -; v_call: TRBV7-8; j_call: TRBJ2-2; clone_size: -; cdr3_nt: TGTGCCAGCAGCTTTCTCAACACCGGGGAGCTGTTTTTT; cdr3_aa: CASSFLNTGELFF
d_call: -; v_call: TRBV9; j_call: TRBJ2-1; clone_size: -; cdr3_nt: TGTGCCAGCAGCCCGTTTGGGGGCCACCGTGAGCAGTTCTTC; cdr3_aa: CASSPFGGHREQFF
d_call: -; v_call: TRBV4-3; j_call: TRBJ2-6; clone_size: few; cdr3_nt: TGCGCCAGCAGCCAAGTCGGGGGTGGTGGGGCCAACGTCCTGACTTTC; cdr3_aa: CASSQVGGGGANVLTF
d_call: TRBD1; v_call: TRBV25-1; j_call: TRBJ1-1; clone_size: -; cdr3_nt: TGTGCCAGCAGTGGGACAGGGTCGATGAACACTGAAGCTTTCTTT; cdr3_aa: CASSGTGSMNTEAFF
d_call: -; v_call: TRBV2; j_call: TRBJ2-5; clone_size: -; cdr3_nt: TGTGCCAGCAGTGTTTCCCAGGGGTCGTGGGAGACCCAGTACTTC; cdr3_aa: CASSVSQGSWETQYF
d_call: -; v_call: TRBV2; j_call: TRBJ2-3; clone_size: -; cdr3_nt: TGTGCCAGCAGTGTAAGATGGCGCCAGGGAAGCGGGACAGATACGCAGTATTTT; cdr3_aa: CASSVRWRQGSGTDTQYF
d_call: -; v_call: TRBV5-6; j_call: TRBJ1-6; clone_size: few; cdr3_nt: TGTGCCAGCAGCTTGTCAGGGGATAATTCACCCCTCCACTTT; cdr3_aa: CASSLSGDNSPLHF
d_call: -; v_call: TRBV5-1; j_call: TRBJ1-6; clone_size: -; cdr3_nt: TGCGCCAGCAGCTTGAGATCCCAGGCGTTACGTAATTCACCCCTCCACTTT; cdr3_aa: CASSLRSQALRNSPLHF
d_call: TRBD1; v_call: TRBV2; j_call: TRBJ1-4; clone_size: -; cdr3_nt: TGTGCCAGCAGCCGACAGGGAGTCGGGGAAAAACTGTTTTTT; cdr3_aa: CASSRQGVGEKLFF
d_call: TRBD2; v_call: TRBV25-1; j_call: TRBJ2-3; clone_size: once; cdr3_nt: TGTGCCAGCAGTGAAGGACTAGCGGGGGATGATACGCAGTATTTT; cdr3_aa: CASSEGLAGDDTQYF
d_call: -; v_call: TRBV6-6; j_call: TRBJ2-6; clone_size: -; cdr3_nt: TGTGCCAGCGGCCTTGGCGGGGCCAACGTCCTGACTTTC; cdr3_aa: CASGLGGANVLTF
d_call: -; v_call: TRBV11-2; j_call: TRBJ2-7; clone_size: once; cdr3_nt: TGTGCCAGCAGCTTACTTCGGGGTGGGGTGGGATACGAGCAGTACTTC; cdr3_aa: CASSLLRGGVGYEQYF
d_call: -; v_call: TRBV2; j_call: TRBJ1-6; clone_size: -; cdr3_nt: TGTGCCAGCAGTGGAAAGAGCTCCTATAATTCACCCCTCCACTTT; cdr3_aa: CASSGKSSYNSPLHF
d_call: -; v_call: TRBV15; j_call: TRBJ1-2; clone_size: once; cdr3_nt: TGTGCCACCAGCTCCTCACCAGGACGGGGCTATGGCTACACCTTC; cdr3_aa: CATSSSPGRGYGYTF
d_call: -; v_call: TRBV5-4; j_call: TRBJ2-3; clone_size: -; cdr3_nt: TGTGCCAGCAGCTTCGGGGTTCCAACAGATACGCAGTATTTT; cdr3_aa: CASSFGVPTDTQYF
d_call: TRBD2; v_call: TRBV5-1; j_call: TRBJ2-7; clone_size: -; cdr3_nt: TGCGCCAGCAGCTTGGCCGGGACTACCTACGAGCAGTACTTC; cdr3_aa: CASSLAGTTYEQYF
d_call: -; v_call: TRBV28; j_call: TRBJ1-2; clone_size: -; cdr3_nt: TGTGCCAGCAGTTTGCAGGGGCGAGGCGCTTTTGGCTACACCTTC; cdr3_aa: CASSLQGRGAFGYTF
d_call: TRBD1; v_call: TRBV11-3; j_call: TRBJ2-7; clone_size: -; cdr3_nt: TGTGCCAGCAGCTTAGGGGGGACAGGGACCTACGAGCAGTACTTC; cdr3_aa: CASSLGGTGTYEQYF
d_call: -; v_call: TRBV19; j_call: TRBJ1-1; clone_size: -; cdr3_nt: TGTGCCAGTAGTATAACAGTCATGAACACTGAAGCTTTCTTT; cdr3_aa: CASSITVMNTEAFF
d_call: -; v_call: TRBV19; j_call: TRBJ1-1; clone_size: once; cdr3_nt: TGTGCCAGTAGTCGGGTTATGAACACTGAAGCTTTCTTT; cdr3_aa: CASSRVMNTEAFF
d_call: -; v_call: TRBV6-5; j_call: TRBJ2-2; clone_size: -; cdr3_nt: TGTGCCAGCAGTTCACCGCGGGGTCCAGGTACCGGGGAGCTGTTTTTT; cdr3_aa: CASSSPRGPGTGELFF
d_call: TRBD2; v_call: TRBV27; j_call: TRBJ2-1; clone_size: -; cdr3_nt: TGTGCCAGCAGACGACTAGCGGGGGGCTATGAGCAGTTCTTC; cdr3_aa: CASRRLAGGYEQFF
d_call: -; v_call: TRBV10-1; j_call: TRBJ1-1; clone_size: -; cdr3_nt: TGCGCCAGCAGTTCCCGGGTGAACACTGAAGCTTTCTTT; cdr3_aa: CASSSRVNTEAFF
d_call: -; v_call: TRBV4-2; j_call: TRBJ2-7; clone_size: -; cdr3_nt: TGTGCCAGCAGCCAAGGGGGTTGGGGACAAGTCGTATACGAGCAGTACTTC; cdr3_aa: CASSQGGWGQVVYEQYF